This TCR beta chain derives from a study of blood T cell repertoires in COVID-19. Study at large: Researchers got acute and convalescent COVID-19 samples from the United States, Italy and Spain.

Sequenced by immunoSEQ multiplex PCR; TCRdb stores in-frame clones only, minus some. Of 200,000 to 300,000 clones in the sample, approximately 85% were seen once. CDR1 is MDHEN and CDR2 is SYDVKM in the germline V gene. V trimming: 2 bases; J trimming: 2 bases; junction bases outside the gene matches: 9. The length of the CDR3 is 17 residues. Seattle researchers signed up patients amid active infection and tracked them longitudinally. The chain recombines TRBV28 with TRBJ2-3; 8 positions match TRBD1. The source of this sequence is a man between 45 and 60 years old with COVID-19, enrolled during active disease. The material sequenced was peripheral blood. CDR3 DNA sequence: TGTGCCAGCAGTTTAACCGCCACAGGGGGAATCACAGATACGCAGTATTTT. Translating gives CASSLTATGGITDTQYF.